This T cell receptor beta chain was profiled in a study of lymphopenia after photon versus proton radiotherapy. Regarding this clone: Its antigen is still unknown.

The CDR3 loop spans 12 amino acids. Germline V CDR1 and CDR2: MNHEY, SVGAGI. The V and J ends lost 6 bases and 0 bases respectively, with 5 bases between them. Sequencing used immunoSEQ multiplex PCR; TCRdb keeps in-frame clones, though not all of them. The sample consists of roughly 29,000 clones, 87% of them appearing once. General study points: Post-nadir TCR diversity decline inversely tracked overall survival among those who died.

The chain recombines TRBV6-5 with TRBJ1-2; D is undetermined. The material sequenced was peripheral blood, taken from a patient treated with proton-based radiotherapy. This receptor was obtained from a woman aged 60-75 years with cholangiocarcinoma. Some clones in this sample may be carry-over from other donors' samples. CDR3 sequence reads: CASSRTNYGYTF. The CDR3 DNA reads as TGTGCCAGCAGCCGAACTAACTATGGCTACACCTTC.